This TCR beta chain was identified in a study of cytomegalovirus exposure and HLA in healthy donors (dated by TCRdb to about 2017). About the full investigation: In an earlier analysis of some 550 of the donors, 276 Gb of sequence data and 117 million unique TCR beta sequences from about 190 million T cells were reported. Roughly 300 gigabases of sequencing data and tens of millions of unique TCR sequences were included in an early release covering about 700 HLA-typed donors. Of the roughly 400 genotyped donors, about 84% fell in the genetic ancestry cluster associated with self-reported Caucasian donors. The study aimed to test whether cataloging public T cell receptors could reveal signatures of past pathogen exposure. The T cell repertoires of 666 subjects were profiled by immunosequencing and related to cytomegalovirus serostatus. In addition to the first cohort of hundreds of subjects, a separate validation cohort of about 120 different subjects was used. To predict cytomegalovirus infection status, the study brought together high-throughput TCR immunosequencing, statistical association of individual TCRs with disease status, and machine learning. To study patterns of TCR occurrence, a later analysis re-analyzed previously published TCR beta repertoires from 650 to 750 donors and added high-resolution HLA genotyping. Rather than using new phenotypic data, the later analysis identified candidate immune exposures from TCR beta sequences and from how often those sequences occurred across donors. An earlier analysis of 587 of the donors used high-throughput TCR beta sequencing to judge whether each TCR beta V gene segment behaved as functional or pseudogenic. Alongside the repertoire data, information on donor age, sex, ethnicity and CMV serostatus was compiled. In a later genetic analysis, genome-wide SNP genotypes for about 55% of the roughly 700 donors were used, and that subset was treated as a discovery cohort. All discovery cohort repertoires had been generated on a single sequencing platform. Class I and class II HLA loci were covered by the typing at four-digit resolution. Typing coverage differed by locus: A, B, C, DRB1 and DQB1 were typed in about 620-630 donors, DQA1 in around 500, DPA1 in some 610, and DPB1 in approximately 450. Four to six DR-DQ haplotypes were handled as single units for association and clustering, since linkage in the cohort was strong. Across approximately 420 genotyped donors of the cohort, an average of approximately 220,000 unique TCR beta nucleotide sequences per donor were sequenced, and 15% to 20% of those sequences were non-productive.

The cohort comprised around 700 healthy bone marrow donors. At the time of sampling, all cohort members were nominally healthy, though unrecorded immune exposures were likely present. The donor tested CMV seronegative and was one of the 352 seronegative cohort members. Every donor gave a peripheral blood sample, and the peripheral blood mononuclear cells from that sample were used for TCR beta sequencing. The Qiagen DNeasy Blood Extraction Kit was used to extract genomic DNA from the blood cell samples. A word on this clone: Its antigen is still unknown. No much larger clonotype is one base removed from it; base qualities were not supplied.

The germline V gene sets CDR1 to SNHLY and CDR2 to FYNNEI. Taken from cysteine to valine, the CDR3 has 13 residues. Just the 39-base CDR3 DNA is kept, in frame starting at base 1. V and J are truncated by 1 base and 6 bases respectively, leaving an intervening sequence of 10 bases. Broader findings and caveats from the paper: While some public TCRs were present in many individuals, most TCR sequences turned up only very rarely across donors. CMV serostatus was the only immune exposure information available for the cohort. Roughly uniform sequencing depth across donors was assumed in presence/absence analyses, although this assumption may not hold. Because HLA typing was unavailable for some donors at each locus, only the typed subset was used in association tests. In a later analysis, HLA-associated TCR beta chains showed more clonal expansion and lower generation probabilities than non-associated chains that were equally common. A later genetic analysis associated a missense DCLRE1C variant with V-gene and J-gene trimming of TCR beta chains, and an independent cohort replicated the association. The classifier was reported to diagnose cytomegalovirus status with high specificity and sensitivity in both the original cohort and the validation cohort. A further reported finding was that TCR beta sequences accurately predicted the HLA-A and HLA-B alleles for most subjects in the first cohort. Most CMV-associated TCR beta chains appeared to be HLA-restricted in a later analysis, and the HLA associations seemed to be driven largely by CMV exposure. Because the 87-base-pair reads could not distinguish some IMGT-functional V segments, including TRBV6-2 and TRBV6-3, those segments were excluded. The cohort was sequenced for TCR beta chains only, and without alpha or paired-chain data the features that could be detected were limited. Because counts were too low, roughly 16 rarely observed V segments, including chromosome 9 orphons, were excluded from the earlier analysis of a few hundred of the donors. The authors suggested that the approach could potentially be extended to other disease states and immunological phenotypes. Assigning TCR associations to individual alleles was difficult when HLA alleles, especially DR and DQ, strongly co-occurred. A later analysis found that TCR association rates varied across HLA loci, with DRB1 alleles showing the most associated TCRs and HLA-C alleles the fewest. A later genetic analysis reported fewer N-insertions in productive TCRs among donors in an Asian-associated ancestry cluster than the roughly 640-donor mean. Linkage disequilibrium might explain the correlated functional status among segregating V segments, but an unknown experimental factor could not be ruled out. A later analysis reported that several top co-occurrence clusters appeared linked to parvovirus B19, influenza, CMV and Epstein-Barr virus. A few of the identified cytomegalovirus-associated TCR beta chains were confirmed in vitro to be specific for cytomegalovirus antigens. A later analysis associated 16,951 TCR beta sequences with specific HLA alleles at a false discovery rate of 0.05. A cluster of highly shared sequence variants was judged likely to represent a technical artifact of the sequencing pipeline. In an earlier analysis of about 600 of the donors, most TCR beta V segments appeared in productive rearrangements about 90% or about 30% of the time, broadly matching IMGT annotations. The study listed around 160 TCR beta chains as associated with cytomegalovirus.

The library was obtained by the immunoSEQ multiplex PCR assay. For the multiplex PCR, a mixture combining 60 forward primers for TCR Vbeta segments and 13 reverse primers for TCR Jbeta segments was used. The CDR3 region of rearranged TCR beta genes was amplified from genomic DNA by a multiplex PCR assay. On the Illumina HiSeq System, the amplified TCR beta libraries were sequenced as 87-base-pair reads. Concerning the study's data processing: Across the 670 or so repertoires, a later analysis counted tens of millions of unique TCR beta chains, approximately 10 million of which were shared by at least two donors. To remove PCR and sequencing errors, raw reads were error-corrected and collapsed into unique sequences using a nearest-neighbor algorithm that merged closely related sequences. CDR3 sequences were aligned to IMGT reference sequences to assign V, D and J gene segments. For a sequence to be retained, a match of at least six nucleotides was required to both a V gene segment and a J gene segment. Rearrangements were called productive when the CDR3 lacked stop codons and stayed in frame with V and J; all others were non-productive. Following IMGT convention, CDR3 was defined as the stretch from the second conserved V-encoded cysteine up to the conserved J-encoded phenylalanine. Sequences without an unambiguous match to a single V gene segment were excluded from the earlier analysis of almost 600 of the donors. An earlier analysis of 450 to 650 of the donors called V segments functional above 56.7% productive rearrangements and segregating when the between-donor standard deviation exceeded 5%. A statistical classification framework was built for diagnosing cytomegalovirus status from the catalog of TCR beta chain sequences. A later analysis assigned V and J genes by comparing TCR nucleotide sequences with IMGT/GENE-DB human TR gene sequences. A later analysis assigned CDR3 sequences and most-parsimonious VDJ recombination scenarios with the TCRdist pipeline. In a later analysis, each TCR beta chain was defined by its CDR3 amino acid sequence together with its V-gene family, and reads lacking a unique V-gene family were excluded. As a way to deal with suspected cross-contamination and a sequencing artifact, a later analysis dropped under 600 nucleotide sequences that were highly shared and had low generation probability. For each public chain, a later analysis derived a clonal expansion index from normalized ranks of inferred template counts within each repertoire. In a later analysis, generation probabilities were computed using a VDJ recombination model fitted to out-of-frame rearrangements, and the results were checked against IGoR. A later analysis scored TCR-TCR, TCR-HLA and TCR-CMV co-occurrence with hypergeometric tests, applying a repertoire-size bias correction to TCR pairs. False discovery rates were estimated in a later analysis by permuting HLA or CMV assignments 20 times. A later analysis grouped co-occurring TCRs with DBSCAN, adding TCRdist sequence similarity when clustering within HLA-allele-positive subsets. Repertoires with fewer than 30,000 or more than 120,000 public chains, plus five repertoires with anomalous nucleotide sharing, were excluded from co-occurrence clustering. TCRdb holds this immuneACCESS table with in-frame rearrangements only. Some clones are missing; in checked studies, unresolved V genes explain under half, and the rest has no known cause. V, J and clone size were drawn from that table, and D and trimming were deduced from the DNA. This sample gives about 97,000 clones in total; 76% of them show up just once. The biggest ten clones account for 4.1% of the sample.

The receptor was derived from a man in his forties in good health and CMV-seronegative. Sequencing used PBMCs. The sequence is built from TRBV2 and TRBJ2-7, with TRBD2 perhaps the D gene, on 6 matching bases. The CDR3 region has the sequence CASSEVEGLEQYV. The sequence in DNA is TGTGCCAGCAGTGAAGTGGAGGGGCTCGAGCAGTACGTC.